This T cell receptor (beta chain) is from a study of blood T cell repertoires in COVID-19. This clone was detected only once. Here immunoSEQ multiplex PCR was the method, and the copy in TCRdb shows in-frame clones only, minus some. The table lists 130,000 to 150,000 clones, 88% of them singletons. Individuals drawn from around 24 US areas were roughly 18 to 95 years old. Participant reports of clinical history set cohort assignment. V was pared by 0 bases and J by 3 bases, with 12 bases between. CDR1 and CDR2 from the germline V gene are SGHTA and FQGNSA. The CDR3 is made up of 15 amino acids. Sequencing used PBMCs or T cells enriched from blood (not recorded which). This TCR derives from a woman between 25 and 40 years old with acute COVID-19. The V and J genes are TRBV7-2 and TRBJ2-7; D possibly corresponds to TRBD2 (6 bases). DNA for the CDR3: TGTGCCAGCAGCTTAGCCTCCGGGGGAGGCTACGAGCAGTACTTC. It specifies CASSLASGGGYEQYF.